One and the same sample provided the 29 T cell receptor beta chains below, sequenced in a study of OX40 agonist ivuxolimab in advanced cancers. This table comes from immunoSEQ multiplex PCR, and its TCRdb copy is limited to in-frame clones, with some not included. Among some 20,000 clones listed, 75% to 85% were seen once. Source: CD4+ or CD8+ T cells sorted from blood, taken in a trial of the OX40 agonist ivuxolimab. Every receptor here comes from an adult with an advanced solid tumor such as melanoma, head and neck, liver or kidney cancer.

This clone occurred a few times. The CDR3 bases are TGTGCCAGCAGCGTAGCGTCCCCATCCTACAATGAGCAGTTCTTC. This sequence encodes CASSVASPSYNEQFF. The chain has TRBV9 and TRBJ2-1; unclear D gene. This CDR3 region has 15 residues. Germline V gene data show CDR1 as SGDLS and CDR2 as YYNGEE. The ends were cut back, 0 bases at V and 1 base at J, with 8 bases in the middle.

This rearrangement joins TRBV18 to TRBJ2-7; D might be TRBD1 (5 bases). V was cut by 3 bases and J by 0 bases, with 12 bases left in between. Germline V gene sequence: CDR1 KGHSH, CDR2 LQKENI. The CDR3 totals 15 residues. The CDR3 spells CASSPDIMSSYEQYF. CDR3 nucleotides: TGTGCCAGCTCACCGGACATCATGAGCTCCTACGAGCAGTACTTC. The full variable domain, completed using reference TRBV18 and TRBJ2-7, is NAGVMQNPRHLVRRRGQEARLRCSPMKGHSHVYWYRQLPEEGLKFMVYLQKENIIDESGMPKERFSAEFPKEGPSILRIQQVVRGDSAAYFCASSPDIMSSYEQYFGPGTRLTVT.

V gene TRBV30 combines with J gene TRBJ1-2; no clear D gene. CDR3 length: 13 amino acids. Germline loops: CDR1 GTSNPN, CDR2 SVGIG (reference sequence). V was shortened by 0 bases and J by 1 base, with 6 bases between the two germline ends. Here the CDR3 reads CAWSVLYNYGYTF. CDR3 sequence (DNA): TGTGCCTGGAGTGTACTATATAACTATGGCTACACCTTC.

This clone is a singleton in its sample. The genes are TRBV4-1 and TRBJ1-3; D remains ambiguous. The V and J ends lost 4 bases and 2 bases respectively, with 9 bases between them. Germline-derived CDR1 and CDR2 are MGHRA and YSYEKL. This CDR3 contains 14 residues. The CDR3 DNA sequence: TGCGCCAGCAGCCCGGGGTTGACTGGAAACACCATATATTTT. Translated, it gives CASSPGLTGNTIYF.

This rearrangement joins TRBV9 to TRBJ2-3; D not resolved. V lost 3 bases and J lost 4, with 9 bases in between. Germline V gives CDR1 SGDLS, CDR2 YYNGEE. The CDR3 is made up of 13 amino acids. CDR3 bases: TGTGCCAGCAGCGGAGTATTGCCAGATACGCAGTATTTT. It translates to CASSGVLPDTQYF.

The CDR3 reads CARTTGEGYTQYF. In nucleotides, the CDR3 is TGTGCCCGTACAACGGGAGAGGGATATACGCAGTATTTT. This chain uses TRBV30 with TRBJ2-3, with a possible D match to TRBD2 (6 bases). The CDR3 has 13 amino acids. Trimming removed 8 bases from V and 7 bases from J, with 19 bases in between. Germline V gives CDR1 GTSNPN, CDR2 SVGIG (reference sequence).

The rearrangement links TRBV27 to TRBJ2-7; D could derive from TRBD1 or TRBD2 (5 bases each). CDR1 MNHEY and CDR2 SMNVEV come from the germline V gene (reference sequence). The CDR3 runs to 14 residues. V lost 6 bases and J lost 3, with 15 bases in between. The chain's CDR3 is CASRQNRDLYEQYF. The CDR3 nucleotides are TGTGCCAGCAGGCAGAACCGGGACCTCTACGAGCAGTACTTC.

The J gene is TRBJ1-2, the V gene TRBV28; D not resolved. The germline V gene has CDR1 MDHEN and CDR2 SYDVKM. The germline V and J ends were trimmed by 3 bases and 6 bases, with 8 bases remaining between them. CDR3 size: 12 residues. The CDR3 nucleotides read TGTGCCAGCAGTTTTCATTCAGATGGCTACACCTTC. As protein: CASSFHSDGYTF.

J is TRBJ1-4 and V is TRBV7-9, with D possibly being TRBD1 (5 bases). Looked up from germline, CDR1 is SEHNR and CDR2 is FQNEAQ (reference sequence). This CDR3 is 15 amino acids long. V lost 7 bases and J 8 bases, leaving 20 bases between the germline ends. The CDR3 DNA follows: TGTGCCAGCAAACCGCCCTTCAGGGAGGGGGAAAAACTGTTTTTT. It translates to CASKPPFREGEKLFF.

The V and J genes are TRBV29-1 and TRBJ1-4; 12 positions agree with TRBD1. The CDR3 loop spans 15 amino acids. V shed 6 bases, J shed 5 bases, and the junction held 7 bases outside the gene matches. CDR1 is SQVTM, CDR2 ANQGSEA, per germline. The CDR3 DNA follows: TGCAGCGTCGCCGGGACAGGGGGCTTAAATGAAAAACTGTTTTTT. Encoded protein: CSVAGTGGLNEKLFF.

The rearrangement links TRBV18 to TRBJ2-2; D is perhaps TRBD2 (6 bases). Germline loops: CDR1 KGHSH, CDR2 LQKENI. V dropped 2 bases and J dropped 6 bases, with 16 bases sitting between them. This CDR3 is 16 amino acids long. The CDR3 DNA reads TGTGCCAGCTCACCATCCGGGCAGGGAGGCGCCGGGGAGCTGTTTTTT. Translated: CASSPSGQGGAGELFF.

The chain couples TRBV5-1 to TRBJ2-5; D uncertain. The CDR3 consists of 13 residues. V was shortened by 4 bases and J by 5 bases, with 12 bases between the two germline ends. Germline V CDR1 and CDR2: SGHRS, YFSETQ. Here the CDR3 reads CASSPGIRETQYF. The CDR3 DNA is TGCGCCAGCAGCCCTGGAATCCGGGAGACCCAGTACTTC.

The CDR3 DNA reads as TGTGCCAGCAGTCGCCCTCGTGACAACCTCCTACAAAACATTCAGTACTTC. Its translation: CASSRPRDNLLQNIQYF. The V and J genes are TRBV28 and TRBJ2-4, with D uncertain. This CDR3 is 17 amino acids long. V lost 5 bases and J 5 bases, leaving 22 bases between the germline ends. The germline V gene encodes CDR1 MDHEN and CDR2 SYDVKM.

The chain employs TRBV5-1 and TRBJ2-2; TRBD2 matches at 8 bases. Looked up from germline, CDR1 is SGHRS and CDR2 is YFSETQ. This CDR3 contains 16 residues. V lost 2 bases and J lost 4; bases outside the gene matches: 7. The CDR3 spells CASSFPSGRPTGELFF. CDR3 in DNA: TGCGCCAGCAGCTTCCCTAGCGGGCGCCCCACCGGGGAGCTGTTTTTT.

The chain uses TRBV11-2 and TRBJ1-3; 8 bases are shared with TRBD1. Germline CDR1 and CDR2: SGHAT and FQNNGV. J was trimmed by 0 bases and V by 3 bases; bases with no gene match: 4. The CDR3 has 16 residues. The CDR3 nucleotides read TGTGCCAGCAGCTTCTCCACAGGGGGCTCTGGAAACACCATATATTTT. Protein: CASSFSTGGSGNTIYF.

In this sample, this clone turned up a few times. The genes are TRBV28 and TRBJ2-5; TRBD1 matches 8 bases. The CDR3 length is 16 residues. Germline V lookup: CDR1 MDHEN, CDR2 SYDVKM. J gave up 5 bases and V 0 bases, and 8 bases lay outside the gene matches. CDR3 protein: CASSLWGRGREETQYF. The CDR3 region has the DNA TGTGCCAGCAGTTTATGGGGCAGGGGGCGCGAGGAGACCCAGTACTTC.

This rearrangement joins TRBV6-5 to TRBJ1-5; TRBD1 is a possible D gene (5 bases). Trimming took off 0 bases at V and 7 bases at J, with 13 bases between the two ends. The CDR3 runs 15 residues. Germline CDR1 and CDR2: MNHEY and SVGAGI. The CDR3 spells CASSYSSGSGQPQHF. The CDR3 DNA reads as TGTGCCAGCAGTTACTCGTCAGGGTCGGGGCAGCCCCAGCATTTT.

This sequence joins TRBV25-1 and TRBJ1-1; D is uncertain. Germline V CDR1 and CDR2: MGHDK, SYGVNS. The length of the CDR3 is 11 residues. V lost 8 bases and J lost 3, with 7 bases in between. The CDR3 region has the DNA TGTGCCAGCCTCCGAGACACTGAAGCTTTCTTT. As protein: CASLRDTEAFF.

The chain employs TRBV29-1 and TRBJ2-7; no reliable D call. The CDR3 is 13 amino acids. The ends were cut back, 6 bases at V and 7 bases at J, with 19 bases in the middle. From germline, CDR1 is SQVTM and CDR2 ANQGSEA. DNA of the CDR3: TGCAGCGTCCGATCCGTTGGTTCCTGGGAGCAGTACTTC. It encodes CSVRSVGSWEQYF.

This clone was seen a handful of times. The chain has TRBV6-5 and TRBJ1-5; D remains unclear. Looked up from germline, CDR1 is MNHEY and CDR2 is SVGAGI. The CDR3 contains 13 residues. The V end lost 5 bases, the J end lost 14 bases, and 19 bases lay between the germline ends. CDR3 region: CASSQLPEGYKHF. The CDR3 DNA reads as TGTGCCAGCAGTCAGCTCCCCGAAGGATATAAGCATTTT.

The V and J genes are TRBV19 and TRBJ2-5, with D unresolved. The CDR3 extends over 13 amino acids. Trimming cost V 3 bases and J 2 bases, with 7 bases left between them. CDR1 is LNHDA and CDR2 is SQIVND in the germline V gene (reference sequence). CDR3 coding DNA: TGTGCCAGTAGTATGGGTGCTCAAGAGACCCAGTACTTC. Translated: CASSMGAQETQYF.

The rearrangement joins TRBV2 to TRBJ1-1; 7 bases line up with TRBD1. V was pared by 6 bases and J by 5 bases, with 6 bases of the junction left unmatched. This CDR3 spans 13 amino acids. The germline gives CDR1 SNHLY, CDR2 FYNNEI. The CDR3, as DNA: TGTGCCAGCAGAATGACAGGGTTGACTGAAGCTTTCTTT. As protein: CASRMTGLTEAFF.

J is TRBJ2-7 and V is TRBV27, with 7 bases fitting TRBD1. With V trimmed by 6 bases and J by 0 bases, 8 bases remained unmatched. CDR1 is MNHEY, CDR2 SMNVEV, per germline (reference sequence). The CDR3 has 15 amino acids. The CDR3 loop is CASSLDRLASYEQYF. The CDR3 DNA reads TGTGCCAGCAGCCTGGACAGGCTCGCCTCCTACGAGCAGTACTTC.

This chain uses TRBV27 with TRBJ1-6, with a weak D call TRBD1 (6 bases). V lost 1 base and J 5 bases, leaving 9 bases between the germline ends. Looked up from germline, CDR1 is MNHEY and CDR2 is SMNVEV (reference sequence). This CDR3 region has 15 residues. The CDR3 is CASSLWGLDNSPLHF. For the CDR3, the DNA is TGTGCCAGCAGTTTATGGGGGCTAGATAATTCACCCCTCCACTTT.

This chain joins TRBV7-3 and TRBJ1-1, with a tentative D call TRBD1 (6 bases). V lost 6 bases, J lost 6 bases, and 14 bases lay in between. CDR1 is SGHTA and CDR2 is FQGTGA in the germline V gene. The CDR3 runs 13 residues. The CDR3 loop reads CASSQGQGSEAFF. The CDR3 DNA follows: TGTGCCAGCAGTCAAGGGCAGGGGTCTGAAGCTTTCTTT.

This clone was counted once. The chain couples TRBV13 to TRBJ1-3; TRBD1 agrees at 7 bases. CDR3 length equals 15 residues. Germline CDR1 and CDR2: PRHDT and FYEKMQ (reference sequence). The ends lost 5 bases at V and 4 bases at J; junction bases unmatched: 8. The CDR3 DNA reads TGTGCCAGCAGCCCCAGGGGGTCTGGAGGAAACACCATATATTTT. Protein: CASSPRGSGGNTIYF.

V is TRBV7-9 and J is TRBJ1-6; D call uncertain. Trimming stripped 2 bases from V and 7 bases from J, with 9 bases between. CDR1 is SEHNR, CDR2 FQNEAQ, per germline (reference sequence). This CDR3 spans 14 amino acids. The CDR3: CASSLLSPNSPLHF. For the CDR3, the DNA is TGTGCCAGCAGCTTACTTTCCCCCAATTCACCCCTCCACTTT.

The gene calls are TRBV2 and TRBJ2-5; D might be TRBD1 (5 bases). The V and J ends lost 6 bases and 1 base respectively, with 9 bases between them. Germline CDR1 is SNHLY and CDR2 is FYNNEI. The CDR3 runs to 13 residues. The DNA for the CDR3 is TGTGCCAGCAGGACAGTCTCCCAAGAGACCCAGTACTTC. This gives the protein CASRTVSQETQYF.

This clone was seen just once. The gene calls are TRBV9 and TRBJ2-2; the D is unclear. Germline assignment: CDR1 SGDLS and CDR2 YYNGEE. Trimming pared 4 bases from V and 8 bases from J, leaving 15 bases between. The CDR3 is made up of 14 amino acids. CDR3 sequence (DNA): TGTGCCAGCAGCCCCCGATACGTCCAAGGGGAGCTGTTTTTT. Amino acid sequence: CASSPRYVQGELFF.